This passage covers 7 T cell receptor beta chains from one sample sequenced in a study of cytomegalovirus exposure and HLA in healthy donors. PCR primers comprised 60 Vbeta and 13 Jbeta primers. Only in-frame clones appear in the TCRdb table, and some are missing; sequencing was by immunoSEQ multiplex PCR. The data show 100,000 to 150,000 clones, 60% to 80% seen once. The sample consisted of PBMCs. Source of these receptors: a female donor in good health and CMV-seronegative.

CDR3 region: CASSVGTTSTDTQYF. CDR3 DNA sequence: TGTGCCAGCAGCGTCGGGACAACTAGCACAGATACGCAGTATTTT. V gene TRBV5-4 combines with J gene TRBJ2-3; possible D gene TRBD1, 6 bases. CDR3 length: 15 residues. Trimming left V 4 bases short and J 0 bases short, with 12 bases between. CDR1 is SGHNT, CDR2 YYREEE, per germline (reference sequence).

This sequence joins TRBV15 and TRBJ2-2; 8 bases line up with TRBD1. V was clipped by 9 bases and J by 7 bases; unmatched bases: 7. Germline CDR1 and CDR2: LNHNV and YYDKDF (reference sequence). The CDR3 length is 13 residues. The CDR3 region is CATAGGDYGELFF. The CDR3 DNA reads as TGTGCCACGGCAGGGGGCGATTACGGGGAGCTGTTTTTT.

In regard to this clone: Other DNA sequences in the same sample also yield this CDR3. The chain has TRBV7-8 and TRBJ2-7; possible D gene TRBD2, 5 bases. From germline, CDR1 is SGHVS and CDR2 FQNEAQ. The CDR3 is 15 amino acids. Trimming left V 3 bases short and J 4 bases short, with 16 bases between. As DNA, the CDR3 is TGTGCCAGCAGCTTTTTCTTGGGTCCGGGGTACGAGCAGTACTTC. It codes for CASSFFLGPGYEQYF. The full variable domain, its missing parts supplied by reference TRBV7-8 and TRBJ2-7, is GAGVSQSPRYKVAKRGQDVALRCDPISGHVSLFWYQQALGQGPEFLTYFQNEAQLDKSGLPSDRFFAERPEGSVSTLKIQRTQQEDSAVYLCASSFFLGPGYEQYFGPGTRLTVT.

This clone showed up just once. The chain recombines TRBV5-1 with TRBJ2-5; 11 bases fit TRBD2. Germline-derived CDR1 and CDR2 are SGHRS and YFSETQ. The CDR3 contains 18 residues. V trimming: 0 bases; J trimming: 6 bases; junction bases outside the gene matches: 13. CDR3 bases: TGCGCCAGCAGCTTGGAGCTAGCGGGAGGCCCTCTCGGGCAGACCCAGTACTTC. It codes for CASSLELAGGPLGQTQYF.

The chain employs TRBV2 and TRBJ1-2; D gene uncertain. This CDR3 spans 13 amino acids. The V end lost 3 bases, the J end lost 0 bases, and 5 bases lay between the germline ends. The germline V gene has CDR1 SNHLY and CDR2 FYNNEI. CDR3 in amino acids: CASSDLSNYGYTF. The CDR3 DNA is TGTGCCAGCAGTGACCTCTCTAACTATGGCTACACCTTC.

In nucleotides, the CDR3 is TGTGCCAGCAGTGGAGCGGGAGTGACAGATACGCAGTATTTT. It is translated as CASSGAGVTDTQYF. The V gene is TRBV6-1, the J gene TRBJ2-3; 8 nucleotides align to TRBD2. The CDR3 contains 14 residues. Germline assignment: CDR1 MNHNS and CDR2 SASEGT. Germline trimming cut 4 bases from V and 3 bases from J; bases unmatched to any gene: 3.

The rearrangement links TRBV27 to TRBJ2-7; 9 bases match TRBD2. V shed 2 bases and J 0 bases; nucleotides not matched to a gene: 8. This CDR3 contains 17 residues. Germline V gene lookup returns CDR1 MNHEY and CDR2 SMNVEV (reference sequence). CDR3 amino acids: CASSLRATSGSSYEQYF. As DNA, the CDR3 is TGTGCCAGCAGTTTAAGGGCGACTAGCGGTAGCTCCTACGAGCAGTACTTC.